The clone carrying this TCR beta chain was seen a few times. Cohorts were determined from participant-reported clinical history. For recovered donors of Cohort 3, there were two negative PCRs, clearance, or symptom resolution. This CDR3 has 16 residues. Trimming removed 0 bases at V and 0 bases at J, with 8 bases between. Germline V gene lookup returns CDR1 LGHNA and CDR2 YNFKEQ. As handled by the study authors: By means of reference gene primer amplification, nucleated cell counts were estimated. Sequencing used immunoSEQ multiplex PCR; TCRdb keeps in-frame clones, though not all of them. The V and J calls and clone size are taken from that table; D and trimming were inferred from the DNA. Here the sample spans about 190,000 clones, 60% to 80% being singletons. This entry is derived from a study of blood T cell repertoires in COVID-19.

This clonotype was sampled from a woman aged 45-65 years who had recovered from COVID-19. Specimen: PBMCs or T cells enriched from blood (not recorded which). The J gene is TRBJ1-4, the V gene TRBV4-2; maybe TRBD1 (5 bases). CDR3 in amino acids: CASSQDQQATNEKLFF. CDR3 nucleotides: TGTGCCAGCAGCCAAGACCAACAGGCAACTAATGAAAAACTGTTTTTT.